The subject of this entry is one T cell receptor (beta chain). The sample is drawn from a study of ipilimumab plus nivolumab after autologous stem cell transplantation. Repertoires were generated with immunoSEQ multiplex PCR, while TCRdb's copy carries only in-frame clones and drops some. The sample records around 20,000 clones, 70% to 80% being singletons. Trimming pared 7 bases from V and 1 base from J, leaving 4 bases between. This CDR3 is 11 amino acids long. Germline V gene lookup returns CDR1 MDHEN and CDR2 SYDVKM. The sequence was obtained from a male donor with diffuse large B-cell lymphoma. The chain employs TRBV28 and TRBJ1-1; D remains ambiguous. Sequenced here: PBMCs, sampled in a trial of ipilimumab plus nivolumab as post-transplant consolidation. The CDR3 region has the DNA TGTGCCAGCACAGGGAACACTGAAGCTTTCTTT. Translation: CASTGNTEAFF.